The clone carrying this TCR beta chain was seen just once. The CDR3 is 16 amino acids. V was pared by 3 bases and J by 4 bases, with 9 bases of the junction left unmatched. Germline V gene sequence: CDR1 KGHSH, CDR2 LQKENI. In the original workflow: Reference gene primer amplification gave nucleated cell count estimates. Data came from immunoSEQ multiplex PCR; TCRdb stores just in-frame clones and leaves some out. V, J and clone size reflect that table, while D and trimming were determined from the DNA. The sample contains about 190,000 clones, roughly 84% of which appear only once. The data derive from a study of blood T cell repertoires in COVID-19. Study-wide context: Some COVID-19 samples were acute and others convalescent; all came from the United States, Italy and Spain. T cells, B-cell-depleted T cells, or PBMCs provided the cDNA or gDNA that served as material.

The chain uses TRBV18 and TRBJ1-1; TRBD1 matches at 9 bases. The specimen was peripheral blood. This clonotype was sampled from an elderly woman with acute or convalescent COVID-19. The CDR3 here is CASSPLTGGVGTEAFF. For the CDR3, the DNA is TGTGCCAGCTCACCCCTAACAGGGGGCGTGGGCACTGAAGCTTTCTTT.